The TCR beta chain described here comes from a study of T cell responses to AZD1222 COVID-19 vaccine. Germline CDR1 reads LNHDA; CDR2 reads SQIVND (reference sequence). CDR3 length: 14 residues. The germline V and J ends were trimmed by 7 bases and 5 bases, with 14 bases remaining between them. Clones were sequenced by immunoSEQ multiplex PCR, and TCRdb holds only the in-frame ones, with some missing. The sample has under 150,000 clones; around 89% are singletons. The chain employs TRBV19 and TRBJ2-2; D ambiguous. This specimen consisted of peripheral blood, obtained on day 0 of AZD1222 vaccination. The sequence was collected from an adult in good health. CDR3 in amino acids: CASTEDVRTGELFF. Here the CDR3 DNA reads TGTGCCAGTACCGAGGACGTACGAACCGGGGAGCTGTTTTTT.